These T cell receptor beta chains were read from a single sample in a study of OX40 agonist ivuxolimab in advanced cancers. Clones were read by immunoSEQ multiplex PCR, and TCRdb kept only the in-frame ones, dropping some. The top ten hold approximately 7% of the sample, which has about 68,000 clones, about 82% seen once. The specimen was CD4+ or CD8+ T cells sorted from blood, collected in a trial of the OX40 agonist ivuxolimab. These receptors all stem from an adult with an advanced solid tumor such as melanoma, head and neck, liver or kidney cancer. Each CDR3 is given with its conserved first and last residue. D genes are given only for firm matches. Some rows mark clone size as missing; the rest say once, few, many or name a class of expanded clone.

D	size	V	J	CDR3
NA	NA	TRBV7-9	TRBJ1-1	CASSLLDLRQGEAFF
NA	NA	TRBV5-1	TRBJ2-5	CASSYYQVRQETQYF
NA	NA	TRBV30	TRBJ1-1	CAWRGGWTEAFF
TRBD1	NA	TRBV7-9	TRBJ2-1	CASSLRGSGTAYNEQFF
NA	NA	TRBV6-1	TRBJ2-3	CASRLRDNRLDTQYF
NA	once	TRBV30	TRBJ1-2	CAWSVLEGRDGYTF
NA	few	TRBV30	TRBJ2-2	CAWSVPGQNTGELFF
NA	NA	TRBV12-2	TRBJ1-5	CASRLPWGYYSNQPQHF
TRBD2	NA	TRBV4-1	TRBJ2-5	CASSPRLAGTQETQYF
TRBD1	once	TRBV19	TRBJ2-2	CASNRGPFVGELFF
NA	NA	TRBV13	TRBJ2-5	CASSLEGVGRTAEAETQYF
NA	NA	TRBV19	TRBJ1-5	CASSISQANQPQHF
TRBD1	NA	TRBV5-1	TRBJ1-2	CASSSEIPGQGGGYTF
NA	NA	TRBV5-4	TRBJ2-7	CASSPTGPLAYEQYF
TRBD2	NA	TRBV7-2	TRBJ2-7	CASSLASFGTSGMGYF
NA	NA	TRBV7-6	TRBJ1-2	CASSLSESNYGYTF
NA	NA	TRBV11-2	TRBJ2-5	CASSEKGLPGETQYF
NA	NA	TRBV2	TRBJ1-5	CASVEDRSYQPQHF
NA	NA	TRBV5-1	TRBJ2-7	CASSLGLYYEQYF
NA	NA	TRBV5-1	TRBJ1-2	CASSTTANYGYTF
NA	NA	TRBV18	TRBJ2-6	CASSGGYNVLTF
TRBD1	NA	TRBV6-6	TRBJ1-2	CASSYSDRGNYGYTF
TRBD1	once	TRBV7-8	TRBJ2-7	CASSPSTGAPYEQYF
NA	NA	TRBV11-2	TRBJ1-3	CASSFTSSGNTIYF
TRBD2	NA	TRBV5-1	TRBJ2-7	CASSLLAGNTYEQYF
NA	NA	TRBV19	NA	CASSISLPNYEQYF
TRBD2	NA	TRBV18	TRBJ2-3	CASSPRGAGSTDTQYF
NA	few	TRBV2	TRBJ1-3	CASSVNRVVISGNTIYF
NA	NA	TRBV30	TRBJ1-4	CAWKGVNEKLFF
NA	NA	TRBV11-2	TRBJ1-1	CASSPNVGEAFF
NA	NA	TRBV6-6	TRBJ2-1	CASKRDSYNEQFF
TRBD2	NA	TRBV7-6	TRBJ2-5	CASALAGVGTQYF
NA	NA	TRBV4-1	TRBJ1-2	CASSQGTQRVHGYTF
NA	NA	TRBV27	TRBJ2-6	CASSLVGTRQTSGANVLTF
TRBD2	NA	TRBV9	TRBJ2-1	CASSVGAGGFYNEQFF
NA	NA	TRBV6-5	TRBJ1-1	CASSSSGNTEAFF
TRBD1	NA	TRBV15	TRBJ1-2	CATSRDRAGGEGGYTF
NA	once	TRBV19	TRBJ2-5	CASSPSTMQETQYF
NA	once	TRBV6-5	TRBJ1-2	CASRHGFNAGYGYTF
TRBD1	NA	TRBV9	TRBJ1-2	CASSISGQGIDGYTF
TRBD2	NA	TRBV11-2	TRBJ2-5	CASSPRGGAQETQYF
TRBD1	NA	TRBV12-5	TRBJ1-5	CASGPIGTGGNQPQHF
TRBD1	NA	TRBV29-1	TRBJ2-1	CSVPTGGSYNEQFF
TRBD1	few	TRBV6-6	TRBJ1-2	CACLDRAYGYTF
NA	NA	TRBV19	TRBJ2-2	CASRVGNTGELFF